The clone carrying this T cell receptor beta chain was seen a handful of times. Antigen unknown. The ends were cut back, 7 bases at V and 4 bases at J, with 14 bases in the middle. Germline V lookup: CDR1 MDHEN, CDR2 SYDVKM. The CDR3 sequence is 14 residues long. Unique molecular identifiers were present in the TCR beta cDNA libraries. Between roughly 0.95 and 10 million T cells gave rise to roughly 0.5 million cDNA molecules. A single record per CDR3 protein comes from TCRdb applying MiXCR to the PCR reads. Here the sample spans roughly 730,000 distinct CDR3 sequences, around 27% being singletons. These data originate in a study of post-analysis software for immune sequencing data. At the level of the study: Patients had relapsing-remitting, secondary progressive or progressive-relapsing multiple sclerosis; some lacked subtype.

Points from the study as a whole: Five or six TRBV segments appeared more often in patients than in controls, and TRBV5-6, TRBV5-1 and TRBV20-1 were among these. Samples prepared in the same batch strongly co-clustered by F measure. Those with multiple sclerosis, the patient group, showed significantly lower normalized Chao1 diversity than controls.

Sequencing was done on a sample of blood. This sequence was found in a girl aged 10 to 17 with multiple sclerosis. V is TRBV28 and J is TRBJ2-1; D possibly corresponds to TRBD1 (5 bases). Here the CDR3 reads CASTTPDRYNEQFF. In nucleotides, the CDR3 is TGTGCCAGCACTACCCCCGACAGATACAATGAGCAGTTCTTC.